The 30 T cell receptor beta chains below all came from one sample that was sequenced in a study of T cell repertoires in cytomegalovirus infection. Their specific antigens are unknown. TCRdb ran MiXCR on the reads and lists one entry per CDR3 protein. The data show under 850,000 distinct CDR3 sequences, roughly a third seen once. Sample: cultured PBMCs, taken from culture after CMV antigen stimulation. These receptor sequences come from a human donor in good health (CMV status not recorded). Some clones in this sample may be carry-over from other donors' samples.

The rearrangement uses TRBV12-3 or TRBV12-4 and TRBJ2-2, with D uncertain. V lost 6 bases and J lost 9, with 8 bases in between. The CDR3 contains 11 residues. Written as DNA, the CDR3 is TGTGCCAGCAGCGCTATGAGGGAGCTGTTTTTT. Translated, it gives CASSAMRELFF.

This clonotype was counted ten times or more. The J gene is TRBJ1-2, the V gene TRBV7-2; 7 bases fit TRBD1. CDR3 size: 17 residues. Germline V gene data show CDR1 as SGHTA and CDR2 as FQGNSA. J lost 2 bases, V lost 5 bases, and 14 bases had no gene match. CDR3 sequence (DNA): TGTGCCAGCAGCACTCAGGGGACAGCCCTCTCCAACTATGGCTACACCTTC. This sequence encodes CASSTQGTALSNYGYTF.

This clonotype has a handful of counts. This chain links TRBV7-8 with TRBJ2-1; perhaps TRBD1 as D (5 bases). V lost 5 bases, J lost 3 bases, and 14 bases lay in between. Germline V CDR1 and CDR2: SGHVS, FQNEAQ. The CDR3 runs to 15 residues. The CDR3 DNA follows: TGTGCCAGCAGCACCCCTTCGGACAACTACAATGAGCAGTTCTTC. Translation: CASSTPSDNYNEQFF. Full variable domain (rest looked up from reference TRBV7-8 and TRBJ2-1): GAGVSQSPRYKVAKRGQDVALRCDPISGHVSLFWYQQALGQGPEFLTYFQNEAQLDKSGLPSDRFFAERPEGSVSTLKIQRTQQEDSAVYLCASSTPSDNYNEQFFGPGTRLTVL.

This clonotype came up a few times. V gene TRBV4-3 combines with J gene TRBJ1-3; D remains ambiguous. Germline V gives CDR1 LGHNA, CDR2 YSLEER. This CDR3 is 15 amino acids long. The V and J ends lost 1 base and 0 bases respectively, with 7 bases between them. CDR3 sequence (DNA): TGCGCCAGCAGCCAAGTCCCCTACTCTGGAAACACCATATATTTT. Its protein is CASSQVPYSGNTIYF.

This clonotype was seen more than once but under ten times. V gene TRBV19 combines with J gene TRBJ2-1; D possibly corresponds to TRBD2 (6 bases). Per germline, CDR1 LNHDA and CDR2 SQIVND (reference sequence). CDR3 length: 16 amino acids. V shed 0 bases and J shed 0 bases, with 9 bases lying between them. The chain's CDR3 is CASSIEGGTSYNEQFF. The CDR3, as DNA: TGTGCCAGTAGTATAGAAGGCGGGACCTCCTACAATGAGCAGTTCTTC.

This clonotype was detected a few times. The V call is TRBV6-1, the J call TRBJ1-1; unclear D gene. CDR1 MNHNS and CDR2 SASEGT come from the germline V gene. CDR3 length: 14 residues. Trimming shortened V by 4 bases and J by 0 bases, and 9 bases separated the two germline ends. As DNA, the CDR3 is TGTGCCAGCAGTGTGACGGATTTGAACACTGAAGCTTTCTTT. Protein sequence: CASSVTDLNTEAFF.

This clonotype turned up a few times. The chain is built from TRBV7-9 and TRBJ2-5; D ambiguous. Trimming cost V 7 bases and J 4 bases, with 10 bases left between them. In germline, CDR1 is SEHNR, CDR2 FQNEAQ (reference sequence). This CDR3 region has 12 residues. DNA for the CDR3: TGTGCCAGCACCCTAACGGGAGAGACCCAGTACTTC. Encoded protein: CASTLTGETQYF. Based on the CDR3 plus reference TRBV7-9 and TRBJ2-5, the full variable domain is DTGVSQNPRHKITKRGQNVTFRCDPISEHNRLYWYRQTLGQGPEFLTYFQNEAQLEKSRLLSDRFSAERPKGSFSTLEIQRTEQGDSAMYLCASTLTGETQYFGPGTRLLVL.

In its sample, this clonotype was seen a few times. V and J are TRBV14 and TRBJ2-1, with D possibly being TRBD2 (6 bases). The CDR3 length is 16 residues. Germline-derived CDR1 and CDR2 are SGHDN and FVKESK. V was trimmed by 3 bases and J by 2 bases, leaving 14 bases between them. The CDR3 nucleotides are TGTGCCAGCAGCCATCCGGGACTGGGTGCCTACAATGAGCAGTTCTTC. This encodes CASSHPGLGAYNEQFF. Supplemented by reference TRBV14 and TRBJ2-1, the full variable domain reads EAGVTQFPSHSVIEKGQTVTLRCDPISGHDNLYWYRRVMGKEIKFLLHFVKESKQDESGMPNNRFLAERTGGTYSTLKVQPAELEDSGVYFCASSHPGLGAYNEQFFGPGTRLTVL.

This sequence joins TRBV4-1 and TRBJ1-2; the match to TRBD1 covers 7 bases. The CDR3 consists of 15 residues. V lost 3 bases and J lost 5; bases outside the gene matches: 9. Per germline, CDR1 MGHRA and CDR2 YSYEKL. The CDR3 DNA reads TGCGCCAGCAGCCAGACCTCCACAGGGGTATATGGCTACACCTTC. It translates to CASSQTSTGVYGYTF.

This clonotype was detected ten times or more. The chain carries TRBV7-2 and TRBJ1-5; 9 nucleotides align to TRBD1. V was pared by 5 bases and J by 5 bases, with 16 bases of the junction left unmatched. This CDR3 comprises 18 residues. Germline values: CDR1 SGHTA, CDR2 FQGNSA. The CDR3 reads CASSPTGQGGKVHQPQHF. The CDR3 bases are TGTGCCAGCAGCCCGACGGGACAGGGTGGAAAGGTCCATCAGCCCCAGCATTTT.

This clonotype has ten or more counts. This chain joins TRBV12-3 or TRBV12-4 and TRBJ1-1; D is undetermined. This CDR3 spans 14 amino acids. Trimming shortened V by 2 bases and J by 3 bases, and 10 bases separated the two germline ends. The CDR3 bases are TGTGCCAGCAGTTTACAGGCCTGGGACACTGAAGCTTTCTTT. Amino acid sequence: CASSLQAWDTEAFF.

V is TRBV28 and J is TRBJ2-5; the D call may be TRBD1 or TRBD2 (5 bases each). The ends were cut back, 2 bases at V and 2 bases at J, with 18 bases in the middle. The CDR3 totals 17 residues. Germline CDR1 and CDR2: MDHEN and SYDVKM. For the CDR3, the DNA is TGTGCCAGCAGTTTACGGGATCTGGACACTTCTCAAGAGACCCAGTACTTC. Its protein is CASSLRDLDTSQETQYF.

This chain uses TRBV5-4 with TRBJ2-7; D is perhaps TRBD1 (6 bases). This CDR3 spans 14 amino acids. Trimming took off 4 bases at V and 4 bases at J, with 15 bases between the two ends. Germline V gives CDR1 SGHNT, CDR2 YYREEE (reference sequence). The DNA of the CDR3 is TGTGCCAGCAGCACACCGGGACACCAATACGAGCAGTACTTC. This sequence encodes CASSTPGHQYEQYF. The complete variable domain, with remaining parts taken from reference TRBV5-4 and TRBJ2-7, reads ETGVTQSPTHLIKTRGQQVTLRCSSQSGHNTVSWYQQALGQGPQFIFQYYREEENGRGNFPPRFSGLQFPNYSSELNVNALELDDSALYLCASSTPGHQYEQYFGPGTRLTVT.

The chain employs TRBV14 and TRBJ1-4; D unclear. Between the trimmed V and J ends, which lost 4 bases and 2 bases, there was a span of 11 bases. Germline CDR1 reads SGHDN; CDR2 reads FVKESK. This CDR3 has 15 amino acids. In DNA form, the CDR3 reads TGTGCCAGCAGCCCGTTGATCATGACTAATGAAAAACTGTTTTTT. It encodes CASSPLIMTNEKLFF.

The rearrangement uses TRBV11-2 and TRBJ2-1, with a weak D call TRBD2 (6 bases). The V and J ends lost 5 bases and 7 bases respectively, with 21 bases between them. This CDR3 has 16 residues. Germline V lookup: CDR1 SGHAT, CDR2 FQNNGV. The CDR3 DNA follows: TGTGCCAGCAGCCCCCGGGACTCTCGGGAAGTTAATGAGCAGTTCTTC. Translation gives CASSPRDSREVNEQFF.

The genes are TRBV2 and TRBJ2-1; 8 bases map to TRBD1. Germline CDR1 is SNHLY and CDR2 is FYNNEI. Losses at the gene ends were 2 bases for V and 1 base for J; bases not matched to a gene: 1. This CDR3 is built from 15 residues. CDR3 amino acids: CASSEQGASYNEQFF. DNA for the CDR3: TGTGCCAGCAGTGAACAGGGGGCTTCCTACAATGAGCAGTTCTTC.

The V call is TRBV12-3 or TRBV12-4, the J call TRBJ2-1, with D possibly TRBD2 on 6 matching bases. V was shortened by 2 bases and J by 11 bases, with 16 bases between the two germline ends. The CDR3 runs to 14 residues. CDR3 sequence: CASSLKRVGLQQFF. The CDR3, as DNA: TGTGCCAGCAGTTTAAAGAGGGTCGGACTACAGCAGTTCTTC.

The chain has TRBV29-1 and TRBJ1-4; D perhaps matches TRBD1 (6 bases). Germline lookup yields CDR1 SQVTM and CDR2 ANQGSEA. V dropped 7 bases and J dropped 6 bases, with 15 bases sitting between them. The CDR3 has 13 residues. In DNA, the CDR3 is TGCAGCGCCAGAACAGGGCTAGATGAAAAACTGTTTTTT. This sequence encodes CSARTGLDEKLFF.

The chain recombines TRBV6-6 with TRBJ1-1; D is undetermined. Trimming took 6 bases from V and 8 from J, leaving 10 bases between them. This CDR3 is built from 11 residues. Looked up from germline, CDR1 is MNHNY and CDR2 is SVGAGI (reference sequence). CDR3 amino acids: CASRDEGEAFF. CDR3 bases: TGTGCCAGCAGAGACGAAGGGGAAGCTTTCTTT.

This clonotype was counted between two and nine times. V gene TRBV10-3 combines with J gene TRBJ2-6; possibly TRBD1 or TRBD2 for D (6 bases each). V lost 7 bases, J lost 4 bases, and 11 bases lay in between. From germline, CDR1 is ENHRY and CDR2 SYGVKD. The CDR3 sequence is 14 residues long. The CDR3 loop reads CAINGGTGANVLTF. DNA for the CDR3: TGTGCCATCAATGGAGGGACAGGGGCCAACGTCCTGACTTTC.

The rearrangement joins TRBV28 to TRBJ2-3; 13 bases are a match to TRBD2. This CDR3 is 16 amino acids long. The trim removed 5 bases at V and 5 bases at J, leaving 7 bases unmatched. The germline gives CDR1 MDHEN, CDR2 SYDVKM. The CDR3 nucleotides read TGTGCCAGCAGTATACTAGCGGGGGGGCCAGTAGATACGCAGTATTTT. Translated, it gives CASSILAGGPVDTQYF.

The chain couples TRBV12-3 or TRBV12-4 to TRBJ2-3, with 10 bases that match TRBD2. The CDR3 runs to 15 residues. With V trimmed by 6 bases and J by 2 bases, 5 bases remained unmatched. CDR3 loop: CASSPSGRDTDTQYF. The CDR3 DNA sequence: TGTGCCAGCAGCCCGAGCGGGAGGGACACAGATACGCAGTATTTT.

This clonotype was picked up one time. With a much larger clone just one base away, this may be a read error. The chain combines TRBV7-9 with TRBJ2-2, with D uncertain. V was trimmed by 1 base and J by 2 bases, leaving 5 bases between them. There are 14 residues in the CDR3. In germline, CDR1 is SEHNR, CDR2 FQNEAQ (reference sequence). The CDR3 DNA reads as TGTGCCAGCAGCTTAGTGATCAACACCGGGGAGCTGTTTTTT. It specifies CASSLVINTGELFF.

The gene calls are TRBV5-1 and TRBJ2-1; weak D call: TRBD2 (6 bases). The V gene's germline CDR1 is SGHRS and CDR2 YFSETQ. The CDR3 extends over 15 amino acids. V lost 2 bases and J 4 bases, leaving 13 bases between the germline ends. CDR3 region: CASSLLGLPYNEQFF. DNA for the CDR3: TGCGCCAGCAGCTTACTCGGACTACCTTACAATGAGCAGTTCTTC.

This clonotype was recorded a few times. The chain has TRBV11-2 and TRBJ1-2, with D unresolved. Trimming took off 4 bases at V and 8 bases at J, with 11 bases between the two ends. Germline loops: CDR1 SGHAT, CDR2 FQNNGV. The CDR3 length is 12 residues. The CDR3 sequence is CASSSPNVGYTF. The DNA of the CDR3 is TGTGCCAGCAGCTCGCCTAATGTAGGCTACACCTTC.

This clonotype appeared a few times. The rearrangement links TRBV6-2 or TRBV6-3 to TRBJ1-1; D gene uncertain. Germline V gene sequence: CDR1 MNHEY, CDR2 SVGEGT. Trimming left V 2 bases short and J 3 bases short, with 7 bases between. CDR3 size: 13 residues. The CDR3 loop reads CASSYRVYTEAFF. For the CDR3, the DNA is TGTGCCAGCAGTTACCGGGTCTACACTGAAGCTTTCTTT.

V and J are TRBV9 and TRBJ1-3, with 12 positions matching TRBD1. The CDR3 loop spans 16 amino acids. J gave up 8 bases and V 3 bases, and 9 bases lay outside the gene matches. Per germline, CDR1 SGDLS and CDR2 YYNGEE. The CDR3, as DNA: TGTGCCAGCAGCGAGAGCCCGGGACAGGGGGCGGACACCATATATTTT. Residues: CASSESPGQGADTIYF.

This clonotype was picked up many times. The rearrangement uses TRBV6-6 and TRBJ2-1; 8 bases fit TRBD2. This CDR3 contains 14 residues. V gave up 7 bases and J gave up 9 bases; unmatched junction bases: 11. CDR1 and CDR2 (germline): MNHNY, SVGAGI (reference sequence). The CDR3 DNA follows: TGTGCCAGCAATCCGGGACTAGTTTACCGTGAGCAGTTCTTC. Translation gives CASNPGLVYREQFF.

This clonotype came up a few times. V gene TRBV12-3 or TRBV12-4 combines with J gene TRBJ2-5; TRBD2 matches 7 bases. J lost 4 bases, V lost 4 bases, and 12 bases had no gene match. The CDR3 is 16 residues long. CDR3 sequence: CASSWASGPGPETQYF. DNA of the CDR3: TGTGCCAGCAGTTGGGCTAGCGGTCCGGGACCAGAGACCCAGTACTTC.

This clonotype has more than one count but fewer than ten. The chain recombines TRBV12-3 or TRBV12-4 with TRBJ2-7; 7 nucleotides align to TRBD1. This CDR3 contains 13 residues. J lost 12 bases, V lost 1 base, and 9 bases had no gene match. CDR3 bases: TGTGCCAGCAGTTTAGTCCCGGGACAGCAAACGTACTTC. This gives the protein CASSLVPGQQTYF.